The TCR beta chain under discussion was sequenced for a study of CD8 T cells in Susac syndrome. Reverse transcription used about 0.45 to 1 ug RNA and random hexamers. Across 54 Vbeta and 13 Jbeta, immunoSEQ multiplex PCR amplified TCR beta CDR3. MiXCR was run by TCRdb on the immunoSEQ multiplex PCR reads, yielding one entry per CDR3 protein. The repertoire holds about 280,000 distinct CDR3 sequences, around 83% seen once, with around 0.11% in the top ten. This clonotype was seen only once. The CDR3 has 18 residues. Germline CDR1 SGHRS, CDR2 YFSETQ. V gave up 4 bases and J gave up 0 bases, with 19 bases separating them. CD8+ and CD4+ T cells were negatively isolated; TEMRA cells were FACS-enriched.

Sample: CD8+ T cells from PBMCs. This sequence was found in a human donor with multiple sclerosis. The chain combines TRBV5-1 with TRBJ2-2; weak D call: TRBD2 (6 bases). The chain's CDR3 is CASSPGPFGEANTGELFF. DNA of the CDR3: TGCGCCAGCAGCCCCGGCCCGTTCGGGGAGGCGAACACCGGGGAGCTGTTTTTT.